This T cell receptor (beta chain) was documented in a study of CD8+ T cells in alopecia areata. Trimming at V came to 4 bases and at J to 6 bases, leaving 4 bases not matched to a gene. This CDR3 is built from 14 residues. The V gene's germline CDR1 is MNHEY and CDR2 SMNVEV (reference sequence). cDNA serving as the sequencing template came from extracted, reverse transcribed RNA. Only in-frame clones appear in the TCRdb table, and some are missing; sequencing was by immunoSEQ multiplex PCR. Of over 150,000 clones in the sample, roughly three fifths are singletons; the top ten hold under 5%. Turning to this clone: What it binds is not known.

The study, taken as a whole, reports: Relative to normal scalp, lesional scalp, especially alopecia totalis/universalis, showed higher clonality. It was less clear whether patients shared TCRs than it was in mice, possibly because of HLA. Scalp sequencing also captures normal skin's resident alphabeta T cells.

Sorting separated CD4+ and CD8+ T cells out of PBMCs. The sequencing input was CD8+ T cells sorted from blood. V and J are TRBV27 and TRBJ1-5; 9 nucleotides agree with TRBD1. The clonotype originates from a human donor in good health. The CDR3, as DNA: TGTGCCAGCAGTTGGACAGGGGCGGGTCAGCCCCAGCATTTT. Its protein is CASSWTGAGQPQHF.